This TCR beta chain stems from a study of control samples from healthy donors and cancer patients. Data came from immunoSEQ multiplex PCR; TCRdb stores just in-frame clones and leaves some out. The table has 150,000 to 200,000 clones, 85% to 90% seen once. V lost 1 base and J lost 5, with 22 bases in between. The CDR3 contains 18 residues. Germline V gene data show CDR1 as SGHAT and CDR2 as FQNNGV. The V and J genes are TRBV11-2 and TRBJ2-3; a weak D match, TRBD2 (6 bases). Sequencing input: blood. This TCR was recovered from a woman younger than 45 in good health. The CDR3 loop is CASSLGPWGDPAEDTQYF. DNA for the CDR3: TGTGCCAGCAGCTTAGGCCCCTGGGGGGACCCAGCCGAAGATACGCAGTATTTT.